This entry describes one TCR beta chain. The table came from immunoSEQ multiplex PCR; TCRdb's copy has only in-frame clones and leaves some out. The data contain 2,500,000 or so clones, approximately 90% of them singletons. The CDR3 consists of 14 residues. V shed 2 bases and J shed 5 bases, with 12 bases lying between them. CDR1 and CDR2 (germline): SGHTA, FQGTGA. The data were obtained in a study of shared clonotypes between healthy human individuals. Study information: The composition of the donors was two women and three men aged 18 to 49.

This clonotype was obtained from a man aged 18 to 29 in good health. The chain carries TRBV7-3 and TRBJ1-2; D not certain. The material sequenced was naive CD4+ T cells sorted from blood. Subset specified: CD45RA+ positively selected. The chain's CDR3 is CASSLPGQDYGYTF. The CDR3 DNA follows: TGTGCCAGCAGCTTACCCGGCCAGGATTATGGCTACACCTTC.